Listed below are T cell receptor beta chains from one sample, sequenced in a study of control samples from healthy donors and cancer patients. The data were produced by immunoSEQ multiplex PCR, yet TCRdb's version contains in-frame clones alone and is incomplete. The sample has around 100,000 clones, about 90% seen once. The source material was blood. The receptor set was obtained from a woman aged 50 to 65 in good health. CDR3s include the opening cysteine and the closing phenylalanine or tryptophan. D genes are given only for firm matches. Part of the rows lack a size; the others show once, few, many or a class for expanded clones.

size,V,D,J,DNA,CDR3
few,TRBV18,TRBD1,TRBJ1-5,TGTGCCAGCTCAGCCCGACAGGGATCGAAGCAGGGCAATCAGCCCCAGCATTTT,CASSARQGSKQGNQPQHF
once,TRBV7-9,-,TRBJ2-7,TGTGCCAGCAGCTCAAAAGGTCAGGGTGAGCAGTACTTC,CASSSKGQGEQYF
few,TRBV20-1,TRBD1,TRBJ2-7,TGCAGTGCTATACAGGGGCGTACTCTTATATTC,CSAIQGRTLIF
-,TRBV2,-,TRBJ1-2,TGTGCCAGCAGTGAAAGTAACTATGGCTACACCTTC,CASSESNYGYTF
once,TRBV2,-,TRBJ1-1,TGTGCCAGCAGTCCAGGATCCAACACTGAAGCTTTCTTT,CASSPGSNTEAFF
-,TRBV5-1,-,TRBJ1-2,TGCGCCAGCAGCTTGTCAGTAGACTATGGCTACACCTTC,CASSLSVDYGYTF
-,TRBV4-2,-,TRBJ1-2,TGTGCCAGCAGCCAAGGCAGAGAATATGGCTACACCTTC,CASSQGREYGYTF
-,TRBV7-2,-,TRBJ1-5,TGTGCCAGCAGCTTACCTCCGAGTGTAAATCAGCCCCAGCATTTT,CASSLPPSVNQPQHF
few,TRBV10-3,TRBD2,TRBJ2-2,TGTGCCATCAGTGAGTCGAGCGGGGGACTGTTTTTT,CAISESSGGLFF
-,TRBV18,-,TRBJ2-5,TGTGCCAGCTCACCTGGCCTAAAAGAGACCCAGTACTTC,CASSPGLKETQYF
-,TRBV9,-,TRBJ2-3,TGTGCCAGCAGCGTAGACTTCGGCACAGATACGCAGTATTTT,CASSVDFGTDTQYF
-,TRBV3-1/TRBV3-2,-,TRBJ1-1,TGTGCCAGCAGCCAAGCCCCTTTCCCAAGTGATCCGAACACTGAAGCTTTCTTT,CASSQAPFPSDPNTEAFF
once,TRBV7-9,-,TRBJ2-1,TGTGCCAGCAGCTGGCAACAGATGAACAATGAGCAGTTCTTC,CASSWQQMNNEQFF
-,TRBV15,-,TRBJ1-1,TGTGCCACCAGCAGAATGAACAGGGAGGGAGTGGTGAACACTGAAGCTTTCTTT,CATSRMNREGVVNTEAFF
-,TRBV4-3,-,TRBJ2-2,TGCGCCAGCAGCCAATCTGACAGGCGCACCGGGGAGCTGTTTTTT,CASSQSDRRTGELFF
once,TRBV24-1,-,TRBJ2-3,TGTGCCACCAGTGTCGGTAGCACAGATACGCAGTATTTT,CATSVGSTDTQYF
-,TRBV6-2/TRBV6-3,-,TRBJ2-7,TGTGCCAGCAGTCCCAATCTACATCATGGGTTATACGAGCAGTACTTC,CASSPNLHHGLYEQYF
-,TRBV18,-,TRBJ1-1,TGTGCCAGCTCACCACCGGCGGGTTACATGAACACTGAAGCTTTCTTT,CASSPPAGYMNTEAFF
-,TRBV5-3,-,TRBJ2-1,TGTGCCAGAAGCCTGGACAATGAGCAGTTCTTC,CARSLDNEQFF
once,TRBV20-1,TRBD2,TRBJ2-3,TGCAGTGCTACGGCCGGGACTAGCAAGCATTTT,CSATAGTSKHF
-,TRBV6-1,-,TRBJ1-2,TGTGCCAGCAGTGATGCCTTTTGGGCGAACTATGGCTACACCTTC,CASSDAFWANYGYTF
-,TRBV7-2,-,TRBJ1-2,TGTGCCAGCAGCTTGTATCCAGGCGGGAGTTATGGCTACACCTTC,CASSLYPGGSYGYTF
-,TRBV13,TRBD2,TRBJ2-1,TGTGCCAGCAGCCTTTCTCACGGGAGGGCCGCCTACAATGAGCAGTTCTTC,CASSLSHGRAAYNEQFF
few,TRBV29-1,TRBD1,TRBJ1-4,TGCAGCGTAGAAGGGACAGGGGATAATGAAAAACTGTTTTTT,CSVEGTGDNEKLFF
-,TRBV3-1/TRBV3-2,-,TRBJ1-1,TGTGCCAGCAGCCAGATCGGGGACCGGGGGGCTTTCTTT,CASSQIGDRGAFF
-,TRBV6-1,-,TRBJ2-5,TGTGCCAGCAGTGACAGCCTCCGTGGGATAGGGGAGACCCAGTACTTC,CASSDSLRGIGETQYF
-,TRBV30,TRBD2,TRBJ2-1,TGTGCCTGGAGGGAGGAGGGAGGGAGGAGCTCCTACAATGAGCAGTTCTTC,CAWREEGGRSSYNEQFF
-,TRBV18,-,TRBJ1-2,TGTGCCAGCTCACCTGAGGTCTCGGGCTATGGCTACACCTTC,CASSPEVSGYGYTF
-,TRBV12-5,-,TRBJ2-1,TGTGCTAGTGGTTCCTGGGAAAGCTCCTACAATGAGCAGTTCTTC,CASGSWESSYNEQFF
few,TRBV27,-,TRBJ2-7,TGTGCCAGCAGTTTGGCCAGGGGCGTCGCCTACGAGCAGTACTTC,CASSLARGVAYEQYF
once,TRBV7-6,-,TRBJ2-5,TGTGCCAGCAGCCTAGACCGCTCCCAAGAGACCCAGTACTTC,CASSLDRSQETQYF
once,TRBV13,TRBD2,TRBJ2-2,TGTGCCAGCAGCTCGAAGACTAGCTTGACCGGGGAGCTGTTTTTT,CASSSKTSLTGELFF
-,TRBV7-9,-,TRBJ2-3,TGTGCCAGCACCCCAAGGGGACCCGGCACAGATACGCAGTATTTT,CASTPRGPGTDTQYF
-,TRBV6-5,TRBD2,TRBJ2-3,TGTGCCAGCAGTTTGTTAGCGGGAGACGCAGATACGCAGTATTTT,CASSLLAGDADTQYF
-,TRBV5-6,-,TRBJ2-7,TGTGCCAGCAGCTTCGCGGTTCCCTACGAGCAGTACTTC,CASSFAVPYEQYF
-,TRBV20-1,-,TRBJ1-1,TGCAGTGCCACGCCGGTCCGTGAAGCTTTCTTT,CSATPVREAFF
-,TRBV29-1,-,TRBJ1-2,TGCAGCGTTGATAGCGGCTATCCGACTCGTATCTTC,CSVDSGYPTRIF
-,TRBV6-1,-,TRBJ2-1,TGTGCCAGCAGTGTTTACGGGCACCGGGCGGGCAATGAGCAGTTCTTC,CASSVYGHRAGNEQFF
-,TRBV10-3,-,TRBJ2-1,TGTGCCATCAGTGACGACTATCCCCGATCTCTGGACTACCCGTACAATGAGCAGTTCTTC,CAISDDYPRSLDYPYNEQFF
-,TRBV7-3,TRBD2,TRBJ2-3,TGTGCCAGCAGCCCCATAGCGGGAGCCACAGATACGCAGTATTTT,CASSPIAGATDTQYF
-,TRBV19,TRBD1,TRBJ2-1,TGTGCCAGTAAGGTGGGACAGGGGGCGTATGAGCAGTTCTTC,CASKVGQGAYEQFF
-,TRBV10-3,-,TRBJ2-3,TGTGCCACCGAGGAACTTTTCTCCCGGACAGATACGCAGTATTTT,CATEELFSRTDTQYF
-,TRBV6-1,-,TRBJ2-2,TGTGCCAGCAGTGCCCAACCGAGGGGGTCTCTCACCGGGGAGCTGTTTTTT,CASSAQPRGSLTGELFF
-,TRBV19,TRBD2,TRBJ2-1,TGTGCCAGTAGTATAGGTGCTAGCGGGAGCCATGAGCAGTTCTTC,CASSIGASGSHEQFF
-,TRBV24-1,-,TRBJ2-1,TGTGCCACCAGTGATTTGGAGGGTTACTACAATGAGCAGTTCTTC,CATSDLEGYYNEQFF
-,TRBV20-1,-,TRBJ1-1,TGCAGTGCTAGTTCTGGGGGTCGGGGGAGGCAGAACACTGAAGCTTTCTTT,CSASSGGRGRQNTEAFF
few,TRBV28,-,TRBJ1-2,TGTGCCAGCAGTTTATCCCGCAGGGGCTATGGCTACACCTTC,CASSLSRRGYGYTF
-,TRBV3-1/TRBV3-2,-,TRBJ2-7,TGTGCCAGCAGCCAAGGGGCCTACGAGCAGTACTTC,CASSQGAYEQYF
-,TRBV29-1,-,TRBJ1-1,TGCAGCGTCCCCGAGATAAACGGGGCCGCCACTGAAGCTTTCTTT,CSVPEINGAATEAFF
-,TRBV19,-,TRBJ2-1,TGTGCCAGTAGTATCGTCCTCCGGGGCAACAATGAGCAGTTCTTC,CASSIVLRGNNEQFF
-,TRBV4-2,-,TRBJ1-1,TGTGCCAGCAGTGGGTCGACGGCCGAAGCTTTCTTT,CASSGSTAEAFF
-,TRBV24-1,TRBD2,TRBJ2-3,TGTGCCACCAGTGATCCTGGACTAGCAGATACGCAGTATTTT,CATSDPGLADTQYF
-,TRBV19,-,TRBJ1-5,TGTGCCAGTAGTATAGATCAGAACAATCAGCCCCAGCATTTT,CASSIDQNNQPQHF
-,TRBV4-1,TRBD1,TRBJ1-6,TGCGCCAGCAGCCAGATCACCGCCGGGACAGGGACCTCACCCCTCCACTTT,CASSQITAGTGTSPLHF
-,TRBV3-1/TRBV3-2,-,TRBJ1-1,TGTGCCAGCAGCCAAGATAGGGGCCTAGCCGCTTTCTTT,CASSQDRGLAAFF
few,TRBV19,TRBD1,TRBJ2-1,TGTGCCAGTAGTATACCCAGGTCGGGGCCAGGGGGCCATGAGCAGTTCTTC,CASSIPRSGPGGHEQFF
few,TRBV19,-,TRBJ1-6,TGTGCCAGTAGTAATCCGCGGGGAGTGGGGGGCTCCTATAATTCACCCCTCCACTTT,CASSNPRGVGGSYNSPLHF